These T cell receptor beta chains were read from a single sample in a study of blood T cells in healthy people across ages. One entry per CDR3 protein results from TCRdb running MiXCR on the 5' RACE reads. The data contain about 1.8 million distinct CDR3 sequences, around half of them singletons. The sample taken for sequencing was blood. The receptors were sampled from a woman between 40 and 55 years old in good health. Each CDR3 is given with its conserved first and last residue. The D gene is left open where the match is weak. The size field is filled for only some rows; it gives once, few, many or a size class.

v_call	j_call	clone_size	d_call	cdr3_aa	cdr3_nt
TRBV7-6	TRBJ1-4	.	TRBD1	CASSQNRGPNEKLFF	TGTGCCAGCAGCCAGAACAGGGGGCCCAATGAAAAACTGTTTTTT
TRBV7-9	TRBJ1-2	.	.	CASSLGAAGNYGYTF	TGTGCCAGCAGCTTAGGAGCGGCGGGCAACTATGGCTACACCTTC
TRBV11-2	TRBJ2-6	.	.	CASSLVISTGPGANVLTF	TGTGCCAGCAGCTTAGTAATCTCCACAGGGCCTGGGGCCAACGTCCTGACTTTC
TRBV7-3	TRBJ2-7	.	TRBD1	CASSLRNTGTGSYNEQYF	TGTGCCAGCAGCTTAAGAAATACCGGGACAGGGTCCTACAATGAGCAGTACTTC
TRBV4-3	TRBJ1-4	.	.	CASSPRGARTNEKLFF	TGCGCCAGCAGCCCACGGGGAGCGCGCACTAATGAAAAACTGTTTTTT
TRBV7-2	TRBJ2-1	.	.	CASSLVYGNEQFF	TGTGCCAGCAGCTTAGTGTACGGGAATGAGCAGTTCTTC
TRBV28	TRBJ1-4	.	TRBD1	CASSPSRGHEKLFF	TGTGCCAGCAGTCCGAGCAGGGGGCATGAAAAACTGTTTTTT
TRBV4-1	TRBJ2-3	few	.	CASSHPTDASTDTQYF	TGCGCCAGCAGCCACCCCACGGACGCTAGCACGGATACGCAGTATTTT
TRBV7-6	TRBJ2-5	.	TRBD2	CASSLLGGGQETQYF	TGTGCCAGCAGCTTATTAGGCGGGGGCCAAGAGACCCAGTACTTC
TRBV11-2	TRBJ1-2	.	.	CASSFGEGSDGYTF	TGTGCCAGCAGCTTCGGCGAAGGCTCGGATGGCTACACCTTC
TRBV6-2/TRBV6-3	TRBJ2-5	.	TRBD2	CACSPGTSGGAKTQYF	TGTGCCTGCAGCCCCGGGACTAGCGGGGGCGCGAAGACCCAGTACTTC